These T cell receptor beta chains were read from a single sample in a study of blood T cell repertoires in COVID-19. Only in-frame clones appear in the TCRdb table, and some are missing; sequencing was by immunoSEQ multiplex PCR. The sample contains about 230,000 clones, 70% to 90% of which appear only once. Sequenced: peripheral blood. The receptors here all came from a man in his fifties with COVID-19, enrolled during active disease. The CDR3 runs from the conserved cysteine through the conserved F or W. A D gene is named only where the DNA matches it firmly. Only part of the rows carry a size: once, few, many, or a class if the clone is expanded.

CDR3 protein: CASSISYRGGSDTQYF
CDR3 DNA: TGTGCCAGTAGTATATCCTACAGGGGTGGCTCAGATACGCAGTATTTT
D gene: TRBD1
J gene: TRBJ2-3
clone size: NA
CDR3 length: 16
V gene: TRBV19

CDR3 protein: CASRNRDRGNPNYGYTF
CDR3 DNA: TGCGCCAGCAGAAACCGGGACAGGGGAAATCCTAACTATGGCTACACCTTC
D gene: TRBD1
J gene: TRBJ1-2
clone size: NA
CDR3 length: 17
V gene: TRBV4-1

CDR3 protein: CAISASRGGVETQYF
CDR3 DNA: TGTGCCATCAGTGCCTCTCGGGGAGGGGTAGAGACCCAGTACTTC
D gene: TRBD2
J gene: TRBJ2-5
clone size: NA
CDR3 length: 15
V gene: TRBV10-3

CDR3 protein: CASSSPGQGITEAFF
CDR3 DNA: TGTGCCAGCAGTTCCCCGGGACAGGGGATAACTGAAGCTTTCTTT
D gene: TRBD1
J gene: TRBJ1-1
clone size: NA
CDR3 length: 15
V gene: TRBV6-5

CDR3 protein: CASSSTPGGGETQYF
CDR3 DNA: TGCGCCAGCAGCTCCACCCCGGGCGGGGGGGAGACCCAGTACTTC
D gene: TRBD2
J gene: TRBJ2-5
clone size: NA
CDR3 length: 15
V gene: TRBV5-1

CDR3 protein: CASRGTGLNTEAFF
CDR3 DNA: TGCGCCAGCCGGGGGACAGGGTTGAACACTGAAGCTTTCTTT
D gene: TRBD1
J gene: TRBJ1-1
clone size: few
CDR3 length: 14
V gene: TRBV5-1

CDR3 protein: CASSSRQGVNTGELFF
CDR3 DNA: TGTGCCAGCAGTTCGCGACAGGGCGTGAACACCGGGGAGCTGTTTTTT
D gene: TRBD1
J gene: TRBJ2-2
clone size: NA
CDR3 length: 16
V gene: TRBV6-5

CDR3 protein: CASAPGQGVEKLFF
CDR3 DNA: TGTGCCAGCGCTCCCGGACAGGGTGTGGAAAAACTGTTTTTT
D gene: TRBD1
J gene: TRBJ1-4
clone size: NA
CDR3 length: 14
V gene: TRBV9

CDR3 protein: CASSVFELNSSPSTDTQYF
CDR3 DNA: TGTGCCAGCAGTGTTTTCGAGCTGAACTCTTCCCCTAGCACAGATACGCAGTATTTT
D gene: NA
J gene: TRBJ2-3
clone size: NA
CDR3 length: 19
V gene: TRBV2

CDR3 protein: CASSFLGQGLDEQYF
CDR3 DNA: TGTGCCAGCAGCTTTTTAGGACAGGGATTGGACGAGCAGTACTTC
D gene: TRBD1
J gene: TRBJ2-7
clone size: NA
CDR3 length: 15
V gene: TRBV5-8

CDR3 protein: CASTLEGSNQPQHF
CDR3 DNA: TGTGCCAGCACCCTCGAGGGTAGCAATCAGCCCCAGCATTTT
D gene: NA
J gene: TRBJ1-5
clone size: NA
CDR3 length: 14
V gene: TRBV7-9

CDR3 protein: CASSVAASSDATNEKLFF
CDR3 DNA: TGCGCCAGCAGCGTTGCAGCAAGTAGCGATGCAACTAATGAAAAACTGTTTTTT
D gene: NA
J gene: TRBJ1-4
clone size: NA
CDR3 length: 18
V gene: TRBV5-1

CDR3 protein: CAISDPAGVTYEQYF
CDR3 DNA: TGTGCCATCAGTGATCCCGCGGGAGTAACCTACGAGCAGTACTTC
D gene: TRBD2
J gene: TRBJ2-7
clone size: NA
CDR3 length: 15
V gene: TRBV10-3

CDR3 protein: CASSHGLPSSGNTIYF
CDR3 DNA: TGTGCCAGCAGCCATGGACTTCCTAGCTCTGGAAACACCATATATTTT
D gene: NA
J gene: TRBJ1-3
clone size: NA
CDR3 length: 16
V gene: TRBV5-6

CDR3 protein: CASSELGQGGDYGYTF
CDR3 DNA: TGTGCCAGCAGTGAACTGGGGCAGGGAGGCGACTATGGCTACACCTTC
D gene: NA
J gene: TRBJ1-2
clone size: NA
CDR3 length: 16
V gene: TRBV6-1

CDR3 protein: CASSGSLAGGGFNEQFF
CDR3 DNA: TGCGCCAGCAGCGGATCACTAGCGGGAGGGGGTTTCAATGAGCAGTTCTTC
D gene: TRBD2
J gene: TRBJ2-1
clone size: once
CDR3 length: 17
V gene: TRBV5-1

CDR3 protein: CASSLGGERADTQYF
CDR3 DNA: TGTGCCAGCAGCCTTGGGGGAGAGCGGGCAGATACGCAGTATTTT
D gene: NA
J gene: TRBJ2-3
clone size: once
CDR3 length: 15
V gene: TRBV7-3

CDR3 protein: CASSHRQEKGFNSPLHF
CDR3 DNA: TGTGCCAGCAGTCACAGACAGGAAAAGGGCTTTAATTCACCCCTCCACTTT
D gene: NA
J gene: TRBJ1-6
clone size: NA
CDR3 length: 17
V gene: TRBV6-6

CDR3 protein: CASSHRGGTQYF
CDR3 DNA: TGTGCCAGCTCACACCGAGGTGGTACGCAGTATTTT
D gene: NA
J gene: TRBJ2-3
clone size: NA
CDR3 length: 12
V gene: TRBV18

CDR3 protein: CATSDLQGRETQYF
CDR3 DNA: TGTGCCACCAGTGATCTACAGGGTAGAGAGACCCAGTACTTC
D gene: NA
J gene: TRBJ2-5
clone size: NA
CDR3 length: 14
V gene: TRBV24-1

CDR3 protein: CAWAQTGSSIQYF
CDR3 DNA: TGTGCCTGGGCCCAGACAGGCAGTAGCATTCAGTACTTC
D gene: NA
J gene: TRBJ2-4
clone size: NA
CDR3 length: 13
V gene: TRBV30

CDR3 protein: CASSQSSISPLHF
CDR3 DNA: TGTGCCAGCAGCCAGTCCTCTATTTCACCCCTCCACTTT
D gene: NA
J gene: TRBJ1-6
clone size: NA
CDR3 length: 13
V gene: TRBV3-1/TRBV3-2

CDR3 protein: CASSQDVARSNEKLFF
CDR3 DNA: TGCGCCAGCAGCCAAGATGTCGCCCGCAGTAATGAAAAACTGTTTTTT
D gene: NA
J gene: TRBJ1-4
clone size: NA
CDR3 length: 16
V gene: TRBV4-3

CDR3 protein: CASSLGRDGELFF
CDR3 DNA: TGTGCCAGCAGCTTAGGGCGGGACGGGGAGCTGTTTTTT
D gene: NA
J gene: TRBJ2-2
clone size: NA
CDR3 length: 13
V gene: TRBV7-9

CDR3 protein: CASSSHPNYLRTDTQYF
CDR3 DNA: TGTGCCAGCAGTTCCCATCCCAACTACCTCCGCACAGATACGCAGTATTTT
D gene: NA
J gene: TRBJ2-3
clone size: few
CDR3 length: 17
V gene: TRBV6-7

CDR3 protein: CASSPWTSGTEQYF
CDR3 DNA: TGTGCCAGCAGCCCTTGGACTAGCGGGACCGAGCAGTACTTC
D gene: TRBD2
J gene: TRBJ2-7
clone size: NA
CDR3 length: 14
V gene: TRBV3-1/TRBV3-2

CDR3 protein: CASSQYGGKGTGELFF
CDR3 DNA: TGTGCCAGTAGTCAATACGGAGGGAAGGGCACCGGGGAGCTGTTTTTT
D gene: NA
J gene: TRBJ2-2
clone size: NA
CDR3 length: 16
V gene: TRBV19

CDR3 protein: CASSPNPGIHNEQFF
CDR3 DNA: TGTGCCAGCTCACCAAACCCCGGGATCCACAATGAGCAGTTCTTC
D gene: NA
J gene: TRBJ2-1
clone size: NA
CDR3 length: 15
V gene: TRBV18

CDR3 protein: CASSFTGGTEAFF
CDR3 DNA: TGTGCCAGTAGTTTTACAGGGGGCACTGAAGCTTTCTTT
D gene: TRBD1
J gene: TRBJ1-1
clone size: NA
CDR3 length: 13
V gene: TRBV19

CDR3 protein: CASSLAPGGIMNTEAFF
CDR3 DNA: TGTGCCAGCAGCTTAGCCCCTGGCGGGATCATGAACACTGAAGCTTTCTTT
D gene: NA
J gene: TRBJ1-1
clone size: NA
CDR3 length: 17
V gene: TRBV11-1

CDR3 protein: CASGRQEGLAHEQYF
CDR3 DNA: TGTGCCAGCGGACGACAAGAGGGACTAGCTCACGAGCAGTACTTC
D gene: TRBD2
J gene: TRBJ2-7
clone size: NA
CDR3 length: 15
V gene: TRBV3-1/TRBV3-2

CDR3 protein: CSVPSGANQPQHF
CDR3 DNA: TGCAGCGTTCCCAGCGGGGCCAATCAGCCCCAGCATTTT
D gene: NA
J gene: TRBJ1-5
clone size: NA
CDR3 length: 13
V gene: TRBV29-1

CDR3 protein: CASSEVGTGIGEKLFF
CDR3 DNA: TGTGCCAGCAGTGAGGTCGGGACAGGGATAGGGGAAAAACTGTTTTTT
D gene: TRBD1
J gene: TRBJ1-4
clone size: NA
CDR3 length: 16
V gene: TRBV28

CDR3 protein: CAWSKGFRSEQYF
CDR3 DNA: TGTGCCTGGAGTAAGGGGTTTCGAAGCGAGCAGTACTTC
D gene: NA
J gene: TRBJ2-7
clone size: NA
CDR3 length: 13
V gene: TRBV30

CDR3 protein: CASSLSGQGNGYTF
CDR3 DNA: TGTGCCAGCAGCTTATCGGGACAGGGGAATGGCTACACCTTC
D gene: TRBD1
J gene: TRBJ1-2
clone size: NA
CDR3 length: 14
V gene: TRBV9

CDR3 protein: CASSIGRETAGIQYF
CDR3 DNA: TGTGCCAGTAGTATAGGGCGGGAGACGGCGGGCATTCAGTACTTC
D gene: TRBD2
J gene: TRBJ2-4
clone size: NA
CDR3 length: 15
V gene: TRBV19

CDR3 protein: CASSVPTSGGARIDTDTQYF
CDR3 DNA: TGCGCCAGCAGCGTTCCCACTAGCGGGGGGGCCAGAATAGACACAGATACGCAGTATTTT
D gene: TRBD2
J gene: TRBJ2-3
clone size: NA
CDR3 length: 20
V gene: TRBV5-1

CDR3 protein: CASSRDRVDEKLFF
CDR3 DNA: TGTGCCAGCAGCCGCGACAGGGTTGATGAAAAACTGTTTTTT
D gene: TRBD1
J gene: TRBJ1-4
clone size: NA
CDR3 length: 14
V gene: TRBV7-9

CDR3 protein: CATSDPHRGSYEQYF
CDR3 DNA: TGTGCCACCAGTGACCCCCACAGGGGGTCCTACGAGCAGTACTTC
D gene: TRBD1
J gene: TRBJ2-7
clone size: NA
CDR3 length: 15
V gene: TRBV24-1

CDR3 protein: CASSLGASGATDTQYF
CDR3 DNA: TGCGCCAGCAGCTTGGGGGCTAGCGGGGCGACAGATACGCAGTATTTT
D gene: TRBD2
J gene: TRBJ2-3
clone size: NA
CDR3 length: 16
V gene: TRBV5-1

CDR3 protein: CASSGDRGSYEQYF
CDR3 DNA: TGTGCCAGTAGCGGGGACAGGGGTTCTTACGAGCAGTACTTC
D gene: TRBD1
J gene: TRBJ2-7
clone size: NA
CDR3 length: 14
V gene: TRBV19

CDR3 protein: CASSSGTTYEQYF
CDR3 DNA: TGTGCCAGCAGTTCCGGGACTACTTACGAGCAGTACTTC
D gene: TRBD2
J gene: TRBJ2-7
clone size: once
CDR3 length: 13
V gene: TRBV6-5

CDR3 protein: CASSLAQASGNTIYF
CDR3 DNA: TGTGCCAGCAGCTTAGCTCAGGCGTCTGGAAACACCATATATTTT
D gene: NA
J gene: TRBJ1-3
clone size: NA
CDR3 length: 15
V gene: TRBV7-2

CDR3 protein: CASSMGTGYEQYF
CDR3 DNA: TGTGCCAGTAGTATGGGGACAGGGTACGAGCAGTACTTC
D gene: TRBD1
J gene: TRBJ2-7
clone size: NA
CDR3 length: 13
V gene: TRBV19

CDR3 protein: CASSLDGTVYF
CDR3 DNA: TGCGCCAGCAGCTTGGACGGGACTGTCTACTTC
D gene: NA
J gene: TRBJ2-7
clone size: NA
CDR3 length: 11
V gene: TRBV5-1

CDR3 protein: CASSQVQGTHEQYF
CDR3 DNA: TGCGCCAGCAGCCAAGTACAGGGAACCCACGAGCAGTACTTC
D gene: NA
J gene: TRBJ2-7
clone size: once
CDR3 length: 14
V gene: TRBV4-1

CDR3 protein: CSASNQGLRAEAFF
CDR3 DNA: TGCAGTGCTAGTAACCAGGGGCTTAGGGCTGAAGCTTTCTTT
D gene: NA
J gene: TRBJ1-1
clone size: NA
CDR3 length: 14
V gene: TRBV20-1

CDR3 protein: CASSQDSQGETQYF
CDR3 DNA: TGTGCCAGCAGCCAAGACTCGCAGGGAGAGACCCAGTACTTC
D gene: NA
J gene: TRBJ2-5
clone size: NA
CDR3 length: 14
V gene: TRBV14